This T cell receptor (beta chain) was found in a study of technical replicates of blood from a few donors. CDR1 is SGHNT and CDR2 is YYREEE in the germline V gene (reference sequence). The CDR3 extends over 13 amino acids. V was pared by 4 bases and J by 0 bases, with 7 bases between. The method was immunoSEQ multiplex PCR; TCRdb's version includes in-frame clones alone and lacks a portion of them. The sample holds roughly 69,000 clones; 95% to 98% are singletons and the top ten take about 0.28%. The genes are TRBV5-4 and TRBJ1-1; D not resolved. The sequencing sample was made of T cells isolated from PBMCs. The TCR originated in a human donor in good health. The CDR3 DNA is TGTGCCAGCAGCCAAACAATGAACACTGAAGCTTTCTTT. Translated, it gives CASSQTMNTEAFF.